The text below deals with one T cell receptor beta chain. PCR used 60 Vbeta primers and 13 Jbeta primers. Measured with immunoSEQ multiplex PCR; TCRdb has only the in-frame clones, and not every one. The sample has 150,000 to 200,000 clones, under 85% seen once; the top ten hold around 3.2%. Trimming cost V 1 base and J 3 bases, with 6 bases left between them. This CDR3 region has 14 residues. CDR1 MDHEN and CDR2 SYDVKM come from the germline V gene. This specimen belongs to a study of cytomegalovirus exposure and HLA in healthy donors. The chain combines TRBV28 with TRBJ2-2; D call uncertain. The sample consisted of PBMCs. This TCR came from a female donor in good health and CMV-seronegative. The CDR3 sequence: CASSLLQYTGELFF. In DNA, the CDR3 is TGTGCCAGCAGTTTATTACAGTACACCGGGGAGCTGTTTTTT.